This entry lists 21 T cell receptor beta chains sequenced from one sample in a study of T cell clonality in common variable immunodeficiency. Study-level points and caveats: Reportedly, TCR beta sequences from common variable immunodeficiency showed fewer deletions and N-nucleotide insertions.

These receptors lack a known antigen. Profiled with immunoSEQ multiplex PCR; TCRdb holds only in-frame clones, not every one. This repertoire holds around 21,000 clones, and none appear only once. The sample taken for sequencing was peripheral blood mononuclear cells. All receptors come from a human donor with common variable immunodeficiency.

This clone appeared a few times. The read gets to within 3 residues of the CDR3 end, and the germline J gene fills in the rest. The genes are TRBV5-8 and TRBJ1-6, with 8 nucleotides matching TRBD1. The germline V gene has CDR1 SGHTS and CDR2 YDEGEE. This CDR3 is built from 14 residues. The chain's CDR3 is CASSLGQGRSPLHF. The CDR3 DNA, read in part, is TGTGCCAGCAGCCTAGGACAGGGAAGGTCCCCC. Full variable domain (outside the CDR3, taken from reference TRBV5-8 and TRBJ1-6): EAGVTQSPTHLIKTRGQQATLRCSPISGHTSVYWYQQALGLGLQFLLWYDEGEERNRGNFPPRFSGRQFPNYSSELNVNALELEDSALYLCASSLGQGRSPLHFGNGTRLTVT.

This clone was counted only a few times. Read data end 3 residues before the CDR3 end; the end is taken from the germline J gene. The V gene is TRBV19, the J gene TRBJ1-6, with D possibly being TRBD1 (5 bases). V shed 7 bases and J shed 8 bases, with 15 bases lying between them. The germline V gene has CDR1 LNHDA and CDR2 SQIVND (reference sequence). The CDR3 is made up of 14 amino acids. The CDR3 loop is CASTKGEDYSPLHF. The part of the CDR3 DNA that was read is TGTGCCAGTACGAAAGGGGAGGATTATTCACCC.

This clone turned up a few times. The CDR3 goes on 3 residues after the read ends, and that part is filled in from the germline J gene. The chain employs TRBV7-3 and TRBJ2-1, with TRBD2 matching 12 bases. Germline CDR1 SGHTA, CDR2 FQGTGA. With 5 bases clipped from V and 6 bases from J, the junction kept 11 bases outside the gene matches. The CDR3 contains 17 residues. CDR3 region: CASSAQTSGRIFNEQFF. The CDR3 DNA, read in part, is TGTGCCAGCAGCGCCCAGACTAGCGGGAGAATTTTCAATGAG.

This clone appeared many times. The CDR3 extends 3 residues past the end of the read, so its final part is completed from the germline J gene. This chain links TRBV18 with TRBJ2-2; unclear D gene. V lost 0 bases, J lost 1 base, and 6 bases lay in between. This CDR3 is built from 15 residues. Per germline, CDR1 KGHSH and CDR2 LQKENI. CDR3 residues: CASSPPYWNTGELFF. The part of the CDR3 DNA that was read is TGTGCCAGCTCACCACCGTACTGGAACACCGGGGAG.

This clone was picked up many times. The CDR3 is cut off 3 residues early in the read; its end comes from the germline J gene. The gene calls are TRBV7-9 and TRBJ1-1; 10 bases line up with TRBD1. Germline lookup yields CDR1 SEHNR and CDR2 FQNEAQ (reference sequence). This CDR3 comprises 14 residues. The J segment lost 6 bases and the V segment lost 4 bases, leaving 5 bases of the junction unmatched. Incomplete CDR3 DNA: TGTGCCAGCAGCTCGCCGGGACAGGGGCCTGAA. It encodes CASSSPGQGPE. The full CDR3 sequence reads CASSSPGQGPEAFF.

This clone was recorded a few times. The sequenced fragment ends 3 residues before the CDR3 boundary, so the rest is inferred from the germline J gene. V and J are TRBV19 and TRBJ2-3, with 14 bases lining up with TRBD2. V dropped 2 bases and J dropped 6; count of bases not matched to a gene: 7. The CDR3 consists of 17 residues. CDR1 is LNHDA and CDR2 is SQIVND in the germline V gene (reference sequence). The sequenced CDR3 bases are TGTGCCAGTAGTATAAGGGGACTAGCGGGAGCATTGGATACG. Protein: CASSIRGLAGALDT. In full, the CDR3 is CASSIRGLAGALDTQYF.

Of note for this clone: The read gets to within 3 residues of the CDR3 end, and the germline J gene fills in the rest. The chain carries TRBV6-2 or TRBV6-3 and TRBJ1-1; 9 nucleotides match TRBD1. The CDR3 spans 13 residues. From germline, CDR1 is MNHEY and CDR2 SVGEGT. V was pared by 6 bases and J by 5 bases, with 4 bases of the junction left unmatched. The CDR3: CASRDRGKTEAFF. CDR3 bases read: TGTGCCAGCAGAGACAGGGGGAAAACTGAA.

A word on this clone: From the germline J gene comes the end of the CDR3, since the read stops 3 residues before it. The chain has TRBV11-2 and TRBJ2-3; D is unclear. The germline V gene encodes CDR1 SGHAT and CDR2 FQNNGV. There are 14 residues in the CDR3. The germline V and J ends were trimmed by 6 bases and 0 bases, with 10 bases remaining between them. The sequenced part of the CDR3 DNA is TGTGCCAGCAGTTTCCTGACTAGCACAGATACG. Its translation is CASSFLTSTDT. The CDR3, in full, reads CASSFLTSTDTQYF. The variable domain in full, with the rest retrieved from reference TRBV11-2 and TRBJ2-3, is EAGVAQSPRYKIIEKRQSVAFWCNPISGHATLYWYQQILGQGPKLLIQFQNNGVVDDSQLPKDRFSAERLKGVDSTLKIQPAKLEDSAVYLCASSFLTSTDTQYFGPGTRLTVL.

This clone was recorded a few times. The read falls 3 residues short of the CDR3 end, and the missing part is taken from the germline J gene. This chain connects TRBV19 to TRBJ2-3, with D perhaps matching TRBD1 (6 bases). Germline CDR1 and CDR2: LNHDA and SQIVND (reference sequence). The CDR3 contains 15 residues. The V and J ends lost 1 base and 4 bases respectively, with 12 bases between them. The CDR3 region is CASSIGGLRADTQYF. The sequenced CDR3 bases are TGTGCCAGTAGTATAGGGGGGCTCCGGGCAGATACG.

As for this clone: The CDR3 end lies 3 residues beyond the end of the read and is filled in from the germline J gene. The V and J genes are TRBV7-2 and TRBJ1-1; 10 bases map to TRBD1. The germline gives CDR1 SGHTA, CDR2 FQGNSA. The CDR3 contains 13 residues. Trimming cost V 3 bases and J 6 bases; bases outside gene matches: 1. The sequenced part of the CDR3 DNA is TGTGCCAGCAGCTTCGGACAGGGGGCTGAA. It specifies CASSFGQGAE. The whole CDR3 protein reads CASSFGQGAEAFF.

This clone has a count of ten or more. Read coverage stops 3 residues before the CDR3 terminus; the germline J gene supplies the remainder. J is TRBJ1-3 and V is TRBV19; 7 bases are a match to TRBD1. Looked up from germline, CDR1 is LNHDA and CDR2 is SQIVND (reference sequence). The CDR3 has 13 residues. Trimming took 5 bases from V and 4 from J; bases not matched to a gene: 2. CDR3 loop: CASSSDRGNTIYF. CDR3 DNA (partial): TGTGCCAGTAGTTCGGACAGGGGAAACACC.

This clone was observed many times. CDR3 DNA, as far as it was read: TGCGCCAGCAGCTTGGGGACAGGGGGCAGGGAGACC. This translates into CASSLGTGGRET. In full, the CDR3 is CASSLGTGGRETQYF. V is TRBV5-1 and J is TRBJ2-5, with TRBD1 matching over 11 bases. The read falls 3 residues short of the CDR3 end, and the missing part is taken from the germline J gene. CDR1 is SGHRS and CDR2 is YFSETQ in the germline V gene. Germline trimming cut 0 bases from V and 5 bases from J; bases unmatched to any gene: 3. The CDR3 runs 15 residues.

In its sample, this clone was seen many times. Read data end 3 residues before the CDR3 end; the end is taken from the germline J gene. The gene calls are TRBV18 and TRBJ2-7; possible D gene TRBD1, 6 bases. V gave up 3 bases and J gave up 2 bases, with 14 bases separating them. CDR1 KGHSH and CDR2 LQKENI come from the germline V gene. The CDR3 spans 15 residues. The CDR3 is CASSPGHISAYEQYF. The CDR3 DNA, read in part, is TGTGCCAGCTCACCGGGACACATTAGCGCCTACGAG.

About this clone itself: The CDR3 end lies 3 residues beyond the end of the read and is filled in from the germline J gene. The chain joins TRBV19 to TRBJ2-1; 8 nucleotides match TRBD2. The CDR3 runs 14 residues. Germline CDR1 reads LNHDA; CDR2 reads SQIVND (reference sequence). With V trimmed by 3 bases and J by 7 bases, 5 bases remained unmatched. The CDR3 sequence: CASSIQERGNEQFF. CDR3 bases read: TGTGCCAGTAGTATTCAGGAGCGGGGGAATGAG.

As to this clone: Read data end 3 residues before the CDR3 end; the end is taken from the germline J gene. The chain couples TRBV19 to TRBJ1-3, with TRBD1 as a possible D gene (6 bases). Germline CDR1 and CDR2: LNHDA and SQIVND (reference sequence). V lost 6 bases and J lost 2, with 17 bases in between. The CDR3 contains 16 residues. CDR3 bases read: TGTGCCAGTAGGCCAAGCGGACAGCTGCCTGGAAACACC. Translating it yields CASRPSGQLPGNT. The entire CDR3 is CASRPSGQLPGNTIYF.

Concerning this clone: The read is 3 residues too short to cover the CDR3 end, so that end is filled in from the germline J gene. J is TRBJ2-5 and V is TRBV7-2, with D possibly TRBD1 on 6 matching bases. This CDR3 has 14 residues. Trimming removed 7 bases from V and 2 bases from J, with 14 bases in between. CDR1 SGHTA and CDR2 FQGNSA come from the germline V gene. The CDR3 reads CASTLQGDQETQYF. CDR3 DNA, as far as it was read: TGTGCCAGCACCCTACAGGGAGATCAAGAGACC. Drawing the rest from reference TRBV7-2 and TRBJ2-5, the complete variable domain is GAGVSQSPSNKVTEKGKDVELRCDPISGHTALYWYRQSLGQGLEFLIYFQGNSAPDKSGLPSDRFSAERTGGSVSTLTIQRTQQEDSAVYLCASTLQGDQETQYFGPGTRLLVL.

This clone was detected only a few times. The observed sequence ends 3 residues before the CDR3 terminus, with the missing tail filled in from the germline J gene. This chain joins TRBV7-9 and TRBJ2-1; 7 bases align to TRBD2. The CDR3 covers 15 residues. The germline V gene has CDR1 SEHNR and CDR2 FQNEAQ (reference sequence). V was clipped by 1 base and J by 7 bases; unmatched bases: 7. CDR3 in amino acids: CASSLGAGAGNEQFF. Incomplete CDR3 DNA: TGTGCCAGCAGCTTAGGGGCGGGAGCGGGGAATGAG.

This clone was seen a handful of times. The observed sequence ends 3 residues before the CDR3 terminus, with the missing tail filled in from the germline J gene. This sequence joins TRBV19 and TRBJ2-1; tentatively, D is TRBD2 (6 bases). V shed 4 bases and J shed 4 bases, with 26 bases lying between them. The CDR3 sequence is 19 residues long. From germline, CDR1 is LNHDA and CDR2 SQIVND (reference sequence). The sequenced CDR3 bases are TGTGCCAGTAGTACGGGGCATTTCTCTAGCGAGCTAGCGTACAATGAG. Protein product: CASSTGHFSSELAYNE. In full, the CDR3 is CASSTGHFSSELAYNEQFF.

The CDR3 is CASSIGGQAYQPQHF. The CDR3 DNA, read in part, is TGTGCCAGTAGTATAGGGGGGCAGGCGTATCAGCCC. The chain has TRBV19 and TRBJ1-5; TRBD1 is a possible D gene (6 bases). Sequencing ends 3 residues short of the CDR3 end; the germline J gene provides the rest. Germline CDR1 and CDR2: LNHDA and SQIVND (reference sequence). V gave up 1 base and J gave up 5 bases, with 12 bases separating them. CDR3 size: 15 residues.

This clone was recorded at least ten times. Sequencing ends 3 residues short of the CDR3 end; the germline J gene provides the rest. The chain carries TRBV18 and TRBJ2-1; 8 nucleotides align to TRBD2. The length of the CDR3 is 16 residues. Germline loops: CDR1 KGHSH, CDR2 LQKENI. The trim removed 0 bases at V and 6 bases at J, leaving 7 bases unmatched. The CDR3 sequence is CASSPPGLAGGNEQFF. The CDR3 DNA, read in part, is TGTGCCAGCTCACCACCCGGGCTAGCGGGCGGCAATGAG.

This clone has more than one count but fewer than ten. CDR3 residues: CASSPAGLEENIQYF. The sequenced part of the CDR3 DNA is TGTGCCAGCAGTCCTGCGGGCCTGGAGGAAAACATT. The chain employs TRBV2 and TRBJ2-4; D may be TRBD2 (5 bases). Read sequence stops 3 residues before the CDR3 end, and the germline J gene provides the missing end. Germline V CDR1 and CDR2: SNHLY, FYNNEI. The CDR3 covers 15 residues. V was cut by 5 bases and J by 5 bases, with 16 bases left in between.